This entry features one T cell receptor beta chain sequence. What it recognizes is unknown. The germline gives CDR1 MNHEY, CDR2 SVGAGI. V was cut by 5 bases and J by 13 bases, with 23 bases left in between. The CDR3 runs 14 residues. These data originate in a study of cytomegalovirus exposure and HLA in healthy donors. Notes on the study in general: According to a subsequent analysis, TCR clusters from the first cohort were inclined to appear together in the roughly 130 validation repertoires. A few of the chains that were CMV-associated were confirmed in vitro to be specific for CMV antigens.

Generated by immunoSEQ multiplex PCR, the TCRdb table keeps only in-frame clones and is missing some. The sample consists of some 210,000 clones, 70% to 90% of them appearing once. Sequenced: PBMCs. The chain links TRBV6-5 to TRBJ1-1; maybe TRBD1 (6 bases). The sequence came from a woman younger than 35 in good health and CMV-seronegative. DNA for the CDR3: TGTGCCAGCAGTCCGGGATCCGGGACACTAGACGATTTCTTT. It is translated as CASSPGSGTLDDFF.